This T cell receptor beta chain originates from a study of a mutant IDH1 vaccine in newly diagnosed glioma. For the study at large: Participants attended visit V12, the safety follow-up, at week 35, and then attended visit V13 at week 47.

TCRdb's copy holds only in-frame clones and misses some; the assay was immunoSEQ multiplex PCR. The top ten hold about 9.3% of the sample, which has more than 25,000 clones, almost 80% seen once. Time point defined: week 35, safety follow-up. All doses held 300 ug of mutant IDH1 20-mer peptide, with topical imiquimod. Diagnosis in the donors showed new WHO grade 3 or 4 astrocytomas that were IDH1-mutant and ATRX-lost. Study findings and constraints: There seemed to be no relation between pseudoprogression and changes in top peripheral T cell clonotypes.

To note about this clone: The antigen is unknown.

The CDR3 extends over 15 amino acids. The germline V gene has CDR1 LNHNV and CDR2 YYDKDF (reference sequence). The germline V and J ends were trimmed by 5 bases and 0 bases, with 11 bases remaining between them. This clonotype was obtained from a woman in her thirties with glioma. Some clones in this sample may be carry-over from other donors' samples. The V call is TRBV15, the J call TRBJ2-1; D may match TRBD1 or TRBD2 (5 bases each). Material: PBMCs, obtained from a glioma patient whose treatment included an IDH1 peptide vaccine. CDR3 amino acids: CATSPGTISYNEQFF. DNA for the CDR3: TGTGCCACCAGCCCCGGGACCATCTCCTACAATGAGCAGTTCTTC.